This T cell receptor (beta chain) was obtained from a study of blood T cell repertoires in COVID-19. Overall study: Whether acute or convalescent, the COVID-19 samples came from the United States, Italy and Spain.

The assay was immunoSEQ multiplex PCR, and TCRdb's table has in-frame clones only and misses some. The data contain under 200,000 clones, nearly 90% of them singletons. The CDR3 is made up of 15 amino acids. Per the germline V gene, CDR1 is LNHDA and CDR2 is SQIVND (reference sequence). V gave up 5 bases and J gave up 7 bases, with 20 bases separating them. The sequencing sample was made of peripheral blood. This sequence was found in a man in his sixties with active or convalescent COVID-19. This chain joins TRBV19 and TRBJ2-5; possible D gene TRBD2, 6 bases. The CDR3 sequence is CASSPGWGTRVTQYF. DNA of the CDR3: TGTGCCAGTAGTCCCGGATGGGGGACTCGGGTGACCCAGTACTTC.